This TCR beta chain emerged from a study of metastatic and nonmetastatic thyroid tumors. The wider study: Thyroid patients, malignant and benign, had repertoires compared across blood and tumor or nodule tissue.

Patients underwent thyroid surgery, and none had received any treatment before it. TCRdb re-processed the PCR reads through MiXCR. The sample carries some 45,000 clones, over 10% recorded once. The CDR3 runs 12 residues. The germline V gene encodes CDR1 MNHEY and CDR2 SVGEGT. Trimming shortened V by 6 bases and J by 1 base, and 4 bases separated the two germline ends. This clone was seen many times. V is TRBV6-2 or TRBV6-3 and J is TRBJ2-1; D is uncertain. The receptor's source is a male donor with papillary thyroid cancer or a benign thyroid nodule (not recorded which). Some clones in this sample may be carry-over from other donors' samples. Sequencing was done on a sample of blood. CDR3 region: CASSTSYNEQFF. The DNA for the CDR3 is TGTGCCAGCAGCACATCCTACAATGAGCAGTTCTTC.